This TCR beta chain came from a study of blood T cells in healthy people across ages. Turning to the study itself: About one barcoded TCR beta cDNA was captured per two T cells.

About this clonotype: The antigen remains undetermined.

Primers used in a second PCR of about 6 to 12 cycles were a sample-barcoded 5' primer and a J-beta primer mix. TCRdb reprocessed the 5' RACE reads via MiXCR and lists one record per CDR3 protein. This repertoire shows about 800,000 distinct CDR3 sequences, around 25% found once; its top ten account for under 4.5%. In germline, CDR1 is LGHNA, CDR2 YSLEER. This CDR3 is built from 15 residues. Study outcomes and limitations: Unsorted PBMCs blocked a conclusive comparison of naive and antigen-experienced cells. More naive CD4+ cells and higher diversity were found in long-lived than in aged donors.

The sample was also linked to a second study, of T cells of mothers and their children. That paper adds: Detection yielded no persistent microchimeric T cell clones.

The source of this sequence is a boy between 5 and 17 years old in good health. This chain connects TRBV4-3 to TRBJ2-5; weak D call: TRBD2 (5 bases). The J call may be in error: the DNA end matches TRBJ2-7 better. The sample taken for sequencing was blood. CDR3 region: CASSQYVGAVYEQYF. The CDR3 DNA follows: TGCGCCAGCAGCCAATATGTGGGAGCAGTCTACGAGCAGTACTTC.